The entry that follows covers one T cell receptor (beta chain) sequence. The antigen this receptor binds is unknown. Base qualities are not recorded, but no much larger clone differs from it by a single base. The sample is drawn from a study of cytomegalovirus exposure and HLA in healthy donors (TCRdb year 2017). Context from the whole study: An earlier analysis of about 530 of the donors reported 276 Gb of sequence data and roughly 120 million unique TCR beta sequences obtained from around 170 million T cells. An earlier analysis of several hundred of the donors used high-throughput TCR beta sequencing to judge whether each TCR beta V gene segment behaved as functional or pseudogenic. The study aimed to test whether signatures of past pathogen exposure could be identified by cataloging public T cell receptors. HLA typing covered class I and class II loci at four-digit resolution. In addition to the first cohort of about 650 subjects, a separate validation cohort of under 150 different subjects was used. Every discovery cohort repertoire had been produced on one sequencing platform. Among about 390 genotyped donors of the cohort, an average of about 240,000 unique TCR beta nucleotide sequences were sequenced per donor, roughly 20% of them non-productive. High-throughput TCR immunosequencing, statistical association of individual TCRs with disease status, and machine learning were combined to predict cytomegalovirus infection status. The number of typed donors differed by locus: 629-630 for A, B, C, DRB1 and DQB1; approximately 530 for DQA1; some 610 for DPA1; and around 450 for DPB1. The later analysis used no new phenotypic data to find candidate immune exposures, relying instead on TCR beta sequences and their occurrence across donors. Donor age, sex, ethnicity and CMV serostatus were compiled together with the repertoire data. The genetic ancestry cluster associated with self-reported Caucasian donors included approximately 85% of the roughly 360 genotyped donors. In a later analysis, previously published TCR beta repertoires from about 670 donors were re-analyzed and high-resolution HLA genotyping was added so that TCR occurrence patterns could be studied. Because of strong linkage in the cohort, five DR-DQ haplotypes were treated as single units for association and clustering. In a later genetic analysis, genome-wide SNP genotypes for about 60% of the 666 donors were used, and that subset was treated as a discovery cohort. The study profiled the T cell repertoires of some 610 subjects by immunosequencing and related them to cytomegalovirus serostatus. An early release covering approximately 600 HLA-typed donors comprised approximately 300 gigabases of sequencing data and about 90 million unique TCR sequences.

The cohort comprised 670 or so healthy bone marrow donors. At the time of sampling, all cohort members were nominally healthy, though unrecorded immune exposures were likely present. The donor was CMV seronegative and was included in the group of a few hundred seronegative cohort members. Every donor gave a peripheral blood sample, and the peripheral blood mononuclear cells from that sample were used for TCR beta sequencing. Genomic DNA was extracted from the blood cell samples with the Qiagen DNeasy Blood Extraction Kit. The library was made by the immunoSEQ multiplex PCR assay. For the multiplex PCR, a mixture combining 60 forward primers for TCR Vbeta segments and 13 reverse primers for TCR Jbeta segments was used. The CDR3 region of rearranged TCR beta genes was amplified from genomic DNA with a multiplex PCR assay. The amplified TCR beta libraries were sequenced on the Illumina HiSeq System as 87-base-pair reads. Processing in the source paper ran as follows. A later analysis counted about 80 million unique TCR beta chains across the 550 to 750 repertoires, and some 11 million of these chains were shared by at least two donors. To remove PCR and sequencing errors, raw reads were error-corrected and collapsed into unique sequences using a nearest-neighbor algorithm that merged closely related sequences. Alignment of CDR3 sequences to IMGT reference sequences was used to assign V, D and J gene segments. Each retained sequence needed at least a six-nucleotide match to both a V gene segment and a J gene segment. Rearrangements were called productive when the CDR3 lacked stop codons and stayed in frame with V and J; all others were non-productive. CDR3 was defined according to IMGT convention as the region running from the second conserved V-encoded cysteine to the conserved J-encoded phenylalanine. The earlier analysis of 587 of the donors excluded sequences that lacked an unambiguous match to a single V gene segment. In an earlier analysis of 500 to 750 of the donors, V segments were called functional above 56.7% productive rearrangements and were called segregating when the between-donor standard deviation exceeded 5%. To diagnose cytomegalovirus status from the catalog of TCR beta chain sequences, a statistical classification framework was built. In a later analysis, V and J genes were assigned by comparing TCR nucleotide sequences against IMGT/GENE-DB human TR gene sequences. Using the TCRdist pipeline, a later analysis assigned CDR3 sequences along with most-parsimonious VDJ recombination scenarios. In a later analysis, each TCR beta chain was defined by its CDR3 amino acid sequence together with its V-gene family, and reads without a unique V-gene family were excluded. A later analysis removed 600 or so highly shared, low-generation-probability nucleotide sequences to deal with suspected cross-contamination and a sequencing artifact. A later analysis calculated a clonal expansion index for each public chain from normalized within-repertoire ranks of inferred template counts. In a later analysis, generation probabilities were computed using a VDJ recombination model fitted to out-of-frame rearrangements, and the results were checked against IGoR. Hypergeometric tests were used in a later analysis to score TCR-TCR, TCR-HLA and TCR-CMV co-occurrence, with a repertoire-size bias correction applied to the TCR pairs. A later analysis estimated false discovery rates by permuting HLA or CMV assignments 20 times. In a later analysis, co-occurring TCRs were grouped using DBSCAN, and TCRdist sequence similarity was added for clustering within HLA-allele-positive subsets. Repertoires with fewer than 30,000 or more than 120,000 public chains were left out of co-occurrence clustering, as were about five repertoires with anomalous nucleotide sharing. TCRdb holds this immuneACCESS table with in-frame rearrangements only. Some clones are missing; in checked studies, unresolved V genes explain under half, and the rest has no known cause. That table supplies the V and J calls and clone size; D and trimming were determined from the DNA. The sample includes about 140,000 clones, with roughly 80% observed a single time. The ten largest make up 2.5% to 4% of the sample.

From a lookup of the germline V gene (reference sequence), CDR1 and CDR2 are SGHKS and YYEKEE. Spanning cysteine to phenylalanine, the CDR3 consists of 18 amino acids. The entry retains the CDR3 DNA only, 54 bases that are in frame from base 1. V trim: 3 bases; J trim: 3 bases; unmatched bases: 12. The paper as a whole reports these results and caveats: In a later analysis, most CMV-associated TCR beta chains were found to appear HLA-restricted, with HLA associations seemingly driven largely by CMV exposure. In an earlier analysis of a few hundred of the donors, most TCR beta V segments were observed in productive rearrangements about 87% or about 30% of the time, broadly matching IMGT annotations. Most TCR sequences were observed very rarely across donors, whereas some public TCRs were present in many individuals. The authors suggested that the approach could potentially be generalized to other disease states and immunological phenotypes. Cytomegalovirus status was reported to be diagnosed by the classifier with high specificity and sensitivity in both the original and validation cohorts. According to a later analysis, parvovirus B19, influenza, CMV and Epstein-Barr virus appeared linked to several top co-occurrence clusters. A few of the identified cytomegalovirus-associated TCR beta chains were confirmed in vitro to be specific for cytomegalovirus antigens. In a later genetic analysis, fewer N-insertions in productive TCRs were reported among donors in an Asian-associated ancestry cluster than the approximately 670-donor mean. In a later genetic analysis, a missense DCLRE1C variant was associated with V-gene and J-gene trimming of TCR beta chains, and the association was replicated in an independent cohort. Because HLA typing was unavailable for some donors at each locus, only the typed subset was used in association tests. A cluster of highly shared sequence variants was judged likely to represent a technical artifact of the sequencing pipeline. Correlated functional status among segregating V segments might reflect linkage disequilibrium, but an unknown experimental factor could not be ruled out. Roughly uniform sequencing depth across donors was assumed in presence/absence analyses, although this assumption may not hold. The only immune exposure information available for the cohort was CMV serostatus. When HLA alleles, especially DR and DQ, strongly co-occurred, attributing TCR associations to individual alleles was difficult. In this cohort, only TCR beta chains were sequenced, and detectable features were limited by the absence of alpha or paired-chain data. The study listed approximately 150 TCR beta chains as associated with cytomegalovirus. Some IMGT-functional V segments, including TRBV6-2 and TRBV6-3, could not be distinguished by the 87-base-pair reads and were therefore excluded. In a later analysis, TCR association rates were found to vary across HLA loci, with the most associated TCRs seen for DRB1 alleles and the fewest for HLA-C alleles. A further reported finding was that TCR beta sequences accurately predicted the HLA-A and HLA-B alleles for most subjects in the first cohort. In a later analysis, some 18,000 TCR beta sequences were associated with specific HLA alleles at a false discovery rate of 0.05. Because counts were too low, seventeen rarely observed V segments, including chromosome 9 orphons, were excluded from the earlier analysis of 587 of the donors. Compared with equally common non-associated chains, HLA-associated TCR beta chains in a later analysis were more clonally expanded and had lower generation probabilities.

The V and J segments used are TRBV5-5 and TRBJ2-2, and 9 bases in between align with TRBD2. This TCR was recovered from a man aged 35 to 55 in good health and CMV-seronegative. Sequencing was performed on PBMCs. The encoded CDR3 is CASSWGLSGGGDTGELFF. The base sequence is TGTGCCAGCAGCTGGGGGCTTAGCGGGGGCGGCGACACCGGGGAGCTGTTTTTT.